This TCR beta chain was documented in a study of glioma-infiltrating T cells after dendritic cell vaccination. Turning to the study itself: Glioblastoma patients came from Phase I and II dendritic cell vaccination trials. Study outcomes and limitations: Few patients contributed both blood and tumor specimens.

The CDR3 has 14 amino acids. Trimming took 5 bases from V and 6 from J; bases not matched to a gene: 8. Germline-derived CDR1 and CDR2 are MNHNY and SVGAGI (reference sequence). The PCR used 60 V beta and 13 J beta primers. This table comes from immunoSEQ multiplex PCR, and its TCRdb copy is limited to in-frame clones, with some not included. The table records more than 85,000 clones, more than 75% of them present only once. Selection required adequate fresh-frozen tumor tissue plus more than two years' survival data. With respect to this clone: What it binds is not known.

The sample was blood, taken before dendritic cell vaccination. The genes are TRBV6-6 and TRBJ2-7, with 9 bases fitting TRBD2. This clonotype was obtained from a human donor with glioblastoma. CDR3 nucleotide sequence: TGTGCCAGCAGTCTGACTAGCGGACCCCTCGAGCAGTACTTC. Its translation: CASSLTSGPLEQYF.